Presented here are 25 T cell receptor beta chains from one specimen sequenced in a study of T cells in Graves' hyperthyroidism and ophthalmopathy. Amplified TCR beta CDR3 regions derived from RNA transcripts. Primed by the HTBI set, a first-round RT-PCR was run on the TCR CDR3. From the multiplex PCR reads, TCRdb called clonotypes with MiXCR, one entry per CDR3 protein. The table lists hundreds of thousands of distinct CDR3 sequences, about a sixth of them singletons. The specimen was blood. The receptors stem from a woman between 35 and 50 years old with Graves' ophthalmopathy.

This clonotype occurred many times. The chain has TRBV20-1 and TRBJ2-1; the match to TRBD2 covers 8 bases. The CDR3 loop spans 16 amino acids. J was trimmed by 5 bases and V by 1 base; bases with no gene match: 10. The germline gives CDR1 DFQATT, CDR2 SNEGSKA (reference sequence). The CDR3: CSARVAGGPSDNEQFF. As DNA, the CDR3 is TGCAGTGCTAGAGTCGCGGGGGGTCCCTCGGACAATGAGCAGTTCTTC.

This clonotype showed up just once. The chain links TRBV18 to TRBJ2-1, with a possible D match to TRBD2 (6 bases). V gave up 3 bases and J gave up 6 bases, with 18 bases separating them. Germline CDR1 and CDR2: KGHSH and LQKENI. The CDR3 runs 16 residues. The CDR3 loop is CASSPRLGTYGNEQFF. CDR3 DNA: TGTGCCAGCTCACCCAGACTCGGGACTTATGGCAATGAGCAGTTCTTC.

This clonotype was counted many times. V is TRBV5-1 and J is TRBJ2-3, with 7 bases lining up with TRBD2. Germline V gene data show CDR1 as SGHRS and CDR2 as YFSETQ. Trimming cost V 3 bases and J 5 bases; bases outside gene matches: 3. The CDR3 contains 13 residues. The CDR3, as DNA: TGCGCCAGCAGCTCCATAGCGGGAGATACGCAGTATTTT. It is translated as CASSSIAGDTQYF.

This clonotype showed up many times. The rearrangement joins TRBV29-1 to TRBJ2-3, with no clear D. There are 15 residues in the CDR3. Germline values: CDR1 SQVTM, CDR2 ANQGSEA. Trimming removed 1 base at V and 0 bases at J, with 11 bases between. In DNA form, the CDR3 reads TGCAGCGTTGAAGTGGGCAGGAAGAGCACAGATACGCAGTATTTT. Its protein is CSVEVGRKSTDTQYF.

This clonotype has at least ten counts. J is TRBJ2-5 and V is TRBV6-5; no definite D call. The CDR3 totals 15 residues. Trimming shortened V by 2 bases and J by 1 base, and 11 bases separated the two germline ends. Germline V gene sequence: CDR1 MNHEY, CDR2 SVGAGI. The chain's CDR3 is CASSYAGSIQETQYF. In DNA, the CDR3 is TGTGCCAGCAGTTACGCTGGGTCGATCCAAGAGACCCAGTACTTC.

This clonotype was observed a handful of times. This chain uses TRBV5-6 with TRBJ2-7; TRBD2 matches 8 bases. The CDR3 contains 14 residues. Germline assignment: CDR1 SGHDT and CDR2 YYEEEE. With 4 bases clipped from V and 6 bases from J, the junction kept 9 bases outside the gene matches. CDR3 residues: CASSDIAGPAEQYF. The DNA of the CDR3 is TGTGCCAGCAGCGACATAGCGGGGCCGGCCGAGCAGTACTTC. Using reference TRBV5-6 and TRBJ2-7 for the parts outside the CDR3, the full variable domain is DAGVTQSPTHLIKTRGQQVTLRCSPKSGHDTVSWYQQALGQGPQFIFQYYEEEERQRGNFPDRFSGHQFPNYSSELNVNALLLGDSALYLCASSDIAGPAEQYFGPGTRLTVT.

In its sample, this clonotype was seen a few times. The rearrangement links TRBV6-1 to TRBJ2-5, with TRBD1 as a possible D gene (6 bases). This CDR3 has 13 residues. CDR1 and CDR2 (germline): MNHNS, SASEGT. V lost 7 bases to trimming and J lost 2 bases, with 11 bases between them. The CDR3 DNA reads TGTGCCAGCACCAGGGACAATCAAGAGACCCAGTACTTC. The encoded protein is CASTRDNQETQYF.

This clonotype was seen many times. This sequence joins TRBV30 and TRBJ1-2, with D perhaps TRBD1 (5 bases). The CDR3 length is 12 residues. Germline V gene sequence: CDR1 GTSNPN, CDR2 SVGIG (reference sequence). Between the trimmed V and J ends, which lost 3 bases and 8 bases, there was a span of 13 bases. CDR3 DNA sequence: TGTGCCTGGAGAAGCCTGCAGGGCGGCTACACCTTC. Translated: CAWRSLQGGYTF.

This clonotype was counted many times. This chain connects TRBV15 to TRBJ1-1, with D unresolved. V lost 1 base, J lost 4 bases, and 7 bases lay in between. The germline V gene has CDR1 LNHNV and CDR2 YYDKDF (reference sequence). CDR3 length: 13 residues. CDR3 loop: CATSRVGSTEAFF. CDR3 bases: TGTGCCACCAGCAGAGTGGGGAGCACTGAAGCTTTCTTT.

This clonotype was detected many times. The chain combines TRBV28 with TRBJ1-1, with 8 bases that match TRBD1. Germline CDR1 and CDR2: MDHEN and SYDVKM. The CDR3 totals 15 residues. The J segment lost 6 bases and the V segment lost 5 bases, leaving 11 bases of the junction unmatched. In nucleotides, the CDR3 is TGTGCCAGCAGTGGCCTTGGACAGGGTGGGGCTGAAGCTTTCTTT. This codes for CASSGLGQGGAEAFF.

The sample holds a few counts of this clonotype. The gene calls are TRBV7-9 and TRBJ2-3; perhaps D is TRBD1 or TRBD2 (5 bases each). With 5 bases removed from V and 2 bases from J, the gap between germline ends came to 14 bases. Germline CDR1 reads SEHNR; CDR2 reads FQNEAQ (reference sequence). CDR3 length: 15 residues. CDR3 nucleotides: TGTGCCAGCAGCCCCTGGGACGGAATCACAGATACGCAGTATTTT. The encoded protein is CASSPWDGITDTQYF.

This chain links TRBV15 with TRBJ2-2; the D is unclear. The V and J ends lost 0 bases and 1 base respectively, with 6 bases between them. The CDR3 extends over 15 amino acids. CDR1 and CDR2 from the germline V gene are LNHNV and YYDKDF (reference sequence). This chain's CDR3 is CATSRDSVNTGELFF. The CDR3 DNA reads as TGTGCCACCAGCAGAGATTCAGTGAACACCGGGGAGCTGTTTTTT.

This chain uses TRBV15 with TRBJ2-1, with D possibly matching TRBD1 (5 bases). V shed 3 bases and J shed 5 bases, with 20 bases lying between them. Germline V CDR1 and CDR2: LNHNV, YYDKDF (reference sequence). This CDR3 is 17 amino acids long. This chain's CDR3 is CATSSHLGVSTDNEQFF. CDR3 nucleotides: TGTGCCACCAGCAGTCACTTAGGGGTCTCGACGGACAATGAGCAGTTCTTC.

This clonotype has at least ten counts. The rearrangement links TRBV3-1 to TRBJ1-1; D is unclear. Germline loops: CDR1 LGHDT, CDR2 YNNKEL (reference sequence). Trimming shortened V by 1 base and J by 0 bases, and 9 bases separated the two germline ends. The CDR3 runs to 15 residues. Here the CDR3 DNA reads TGTGCCAGCAGCCAAGGAGGCACGGTGAACACTGAAGCTTTCTTT. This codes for CASSQGGTVNTEAFF.

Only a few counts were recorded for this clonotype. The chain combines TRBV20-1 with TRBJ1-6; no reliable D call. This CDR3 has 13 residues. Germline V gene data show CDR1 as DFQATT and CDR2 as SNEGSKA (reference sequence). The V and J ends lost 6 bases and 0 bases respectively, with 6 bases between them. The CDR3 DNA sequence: TGCAGTGCCATAAGCTCCTATAATTCACCCCTCCACTTT. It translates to CSAISSYNSPLHF.

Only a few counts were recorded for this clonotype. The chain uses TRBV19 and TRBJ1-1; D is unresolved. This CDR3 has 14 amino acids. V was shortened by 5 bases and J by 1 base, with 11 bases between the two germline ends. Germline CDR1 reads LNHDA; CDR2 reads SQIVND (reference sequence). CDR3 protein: CASSAGRWNTEAFF. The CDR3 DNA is TGTGCCAGTAGTGCGGGCAGATGGAACACTGAAGCTTTCTTT. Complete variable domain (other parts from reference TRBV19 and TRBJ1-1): DGGITQSPKYLFRKEGQNVTLSCEQNLNHDAMYWYRQDPGQGLRLIYYSQIVNDFQKGDIAEGYSVSREKKESFPLTVTSAQKNPTAFYLCASSAGRWNTEAFFGQGTRLTVV.

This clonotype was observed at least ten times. The CDR3 DNA reads as TGTGCCAGCAGTGAAGTGGGGACTCCCACCTACGAGCAGTACTTC. The encoded protein is CASSEVGTPTYEQYF. V usage is TRBV6-1 and J usage is TRBJ2-7, with D possibly matching TRBD2 (6 bases). Between the trimmed V and J ends, which lost 1 base and 2 bases, there was a span of 12 bases. The CDR3 length is 15 residues. CDR1 is MNHNS and CDR2 is SASEGT in the germline V gene.

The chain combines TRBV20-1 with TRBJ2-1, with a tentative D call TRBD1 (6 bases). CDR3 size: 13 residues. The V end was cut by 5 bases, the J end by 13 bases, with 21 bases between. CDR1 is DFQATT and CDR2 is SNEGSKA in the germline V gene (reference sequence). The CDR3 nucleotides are TGCAGTGCTCTACGACAGGAAGCGTCCGACCAGTTCTTC. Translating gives CSALRQEASDQFF.

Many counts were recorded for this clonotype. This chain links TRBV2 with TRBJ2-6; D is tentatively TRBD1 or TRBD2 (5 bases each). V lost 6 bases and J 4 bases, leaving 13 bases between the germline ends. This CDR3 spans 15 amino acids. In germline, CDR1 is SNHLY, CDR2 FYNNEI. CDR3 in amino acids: CASSGTSHGANVLTF. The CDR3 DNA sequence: TGTGCCAGCAGCGGGACGTCCCACGGGGCCAACGTCCTGACTTTC.

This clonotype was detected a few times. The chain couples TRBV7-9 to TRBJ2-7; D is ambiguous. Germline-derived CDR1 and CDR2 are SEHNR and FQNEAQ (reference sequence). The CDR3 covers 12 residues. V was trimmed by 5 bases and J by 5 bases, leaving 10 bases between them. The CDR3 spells CASSQDANEQYF. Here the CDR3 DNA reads TGTGCCAGCAGCCAGGACGCCAACGAGCAGTACTTC.

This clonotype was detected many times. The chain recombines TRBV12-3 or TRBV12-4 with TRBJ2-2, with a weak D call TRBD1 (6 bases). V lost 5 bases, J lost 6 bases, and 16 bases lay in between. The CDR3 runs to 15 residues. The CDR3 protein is CASSLPQGFSGELFF. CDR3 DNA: TGTGCCAGCAGTCTACCACAGGGTTTTTCCGGGGAGCTGTTTTTT.

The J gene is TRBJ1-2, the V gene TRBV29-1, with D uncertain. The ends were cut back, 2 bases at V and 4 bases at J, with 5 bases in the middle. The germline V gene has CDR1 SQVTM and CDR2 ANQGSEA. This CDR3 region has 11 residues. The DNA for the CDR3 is TGCAGCGTTGAACAGTTCTATGGCTACACCTTC. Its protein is CSVEQFYGYTF.

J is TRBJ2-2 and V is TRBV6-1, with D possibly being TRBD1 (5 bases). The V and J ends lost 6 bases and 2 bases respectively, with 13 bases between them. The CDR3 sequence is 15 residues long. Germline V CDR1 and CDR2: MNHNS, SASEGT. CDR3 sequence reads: CASRSDNLNTGELFF. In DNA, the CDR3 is TGTGCCAGCAGGTCGGACAACCTAAACACCGGGGAGCTGTTTTTT.

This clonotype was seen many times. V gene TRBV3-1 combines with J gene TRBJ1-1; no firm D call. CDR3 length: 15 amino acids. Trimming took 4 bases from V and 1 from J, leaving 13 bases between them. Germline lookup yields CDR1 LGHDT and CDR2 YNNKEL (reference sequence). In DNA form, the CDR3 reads TGTGCCAGCAGCCCTAGGGCTGGAGGGAACACTGAAGCTTTCTTT. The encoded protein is CASSPRAGGNTEAFF.

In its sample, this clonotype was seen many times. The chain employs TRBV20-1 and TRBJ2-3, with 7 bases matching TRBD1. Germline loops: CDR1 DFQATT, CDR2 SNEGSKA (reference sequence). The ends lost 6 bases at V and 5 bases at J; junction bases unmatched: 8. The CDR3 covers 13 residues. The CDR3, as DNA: TGCAGTGCCTGGGACAGTCCGGGAGATACGCAGTATTTT. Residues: CSAWDSPGDTQYF.